Sequencing of this TCR beta chain was carried out in a study of blood T cell repertoires in COVID-19. TCRdb's table, derived via immunoSEQ multiplex PCR, lists solely in-frame clones and lacks some. The table lists a few hundred thousand clones, almost 90% of them singletons. The CDR3 length is 12 residues. Germline V gives CDR1 MDHEN, CDR2 SYDVKM. Note on this clone: At one of its ends the junction is not consistent with the germline gene, which may arise from a read error.

V gene TRBV28 combines with J gene TRBJ2-7; weak D call: TRBD1 (6 bases). This clonotype was obtained from a woman in her forties or fifties with acute COVID-19. The sequenced material came from PBMCs or T cells enriched from blood (not recorded which). CDR3 DNA: TGTGCCAGCGGACCAAACGACAGGCGCGGGTCGTTC. It specifies CASGPNDRRGSF.